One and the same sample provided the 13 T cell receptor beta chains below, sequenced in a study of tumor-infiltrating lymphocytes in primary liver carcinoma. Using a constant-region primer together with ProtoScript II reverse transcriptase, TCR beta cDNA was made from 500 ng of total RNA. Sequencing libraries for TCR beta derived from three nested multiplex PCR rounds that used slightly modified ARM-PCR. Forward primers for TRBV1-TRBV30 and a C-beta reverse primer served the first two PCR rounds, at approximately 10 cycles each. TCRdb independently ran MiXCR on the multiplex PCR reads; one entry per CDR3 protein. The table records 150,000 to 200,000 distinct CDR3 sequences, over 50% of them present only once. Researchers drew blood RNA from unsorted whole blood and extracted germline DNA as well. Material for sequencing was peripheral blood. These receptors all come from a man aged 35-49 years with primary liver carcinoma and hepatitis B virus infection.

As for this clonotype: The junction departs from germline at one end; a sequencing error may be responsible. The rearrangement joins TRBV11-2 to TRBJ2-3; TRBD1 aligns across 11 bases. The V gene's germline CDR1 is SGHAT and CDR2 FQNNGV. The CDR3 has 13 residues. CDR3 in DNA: TGTGCCACCCAGGACAGGGGGCGACCCAAGCAGTGTTTT. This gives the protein CATQDRGRPKQCF.

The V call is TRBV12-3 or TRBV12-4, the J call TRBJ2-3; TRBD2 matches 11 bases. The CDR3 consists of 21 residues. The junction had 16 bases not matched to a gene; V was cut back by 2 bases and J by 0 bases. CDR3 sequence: CASSLILGTSGEGISTDTQYF. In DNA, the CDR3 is TGTGCCAGCAGTTTAATTTTGGGGACTAGCGGAGAGGGGATTAGCACAGATACGCAGTATTTT.

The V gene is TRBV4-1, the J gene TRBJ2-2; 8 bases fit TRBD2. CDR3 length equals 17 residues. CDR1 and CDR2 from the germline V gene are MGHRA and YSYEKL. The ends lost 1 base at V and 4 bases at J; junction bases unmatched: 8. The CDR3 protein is CASSQANGGATTGELFF. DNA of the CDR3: TGCGCCAGCAGCCAAGCGAACGGGGGGGCCACCACCGGGGAGCTGTTTTTT.

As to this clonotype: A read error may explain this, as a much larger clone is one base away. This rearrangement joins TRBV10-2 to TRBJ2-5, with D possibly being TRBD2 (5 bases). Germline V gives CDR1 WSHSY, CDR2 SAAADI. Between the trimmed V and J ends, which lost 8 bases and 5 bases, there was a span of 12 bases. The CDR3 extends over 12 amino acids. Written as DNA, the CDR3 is TGCGCCAGCGGGAGCGTCAATGAGACCCAGTACTTC. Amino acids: CASGSVNETQYF.

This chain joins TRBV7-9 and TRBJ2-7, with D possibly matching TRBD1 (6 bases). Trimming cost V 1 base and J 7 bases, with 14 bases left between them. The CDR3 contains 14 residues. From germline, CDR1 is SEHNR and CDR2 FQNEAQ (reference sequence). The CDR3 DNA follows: TGTGCCAGCAGCTTAGGTCGGACAGAAGGGGAGCAGTACTTC. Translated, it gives CASSLGRTEGEQYF.

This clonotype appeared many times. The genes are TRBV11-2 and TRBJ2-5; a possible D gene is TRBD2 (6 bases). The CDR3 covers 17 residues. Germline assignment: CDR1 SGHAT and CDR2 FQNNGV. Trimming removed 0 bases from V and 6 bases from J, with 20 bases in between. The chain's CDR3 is CASSLDGAGGNRKTQYF. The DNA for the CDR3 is TGTGCCAGCAGCTTAGATGGTGCGGGCGGGAACAGGAAGACCCAGTACTTC.

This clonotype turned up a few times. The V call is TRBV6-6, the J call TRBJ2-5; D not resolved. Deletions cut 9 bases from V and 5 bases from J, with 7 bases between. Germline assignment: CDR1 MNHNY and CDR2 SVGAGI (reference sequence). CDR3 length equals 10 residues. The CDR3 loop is CASAGETQYF. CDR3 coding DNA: TGTGCCAGTGCCGGGGAGACCCAGTACTTC.

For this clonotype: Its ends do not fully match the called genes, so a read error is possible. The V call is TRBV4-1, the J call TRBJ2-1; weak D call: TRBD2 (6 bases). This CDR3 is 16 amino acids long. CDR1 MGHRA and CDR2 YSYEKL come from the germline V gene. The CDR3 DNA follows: TGCACCAGCAGCCAAAAGTCACTCGCGGGATACAATGAGCAGTTCTTC. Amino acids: CTSSQKSLAGYNEQFF.

The CDR3 reads CASRSRAGHNQPQHF. In nucleotides, the CDR3 is TGTGCCAGCAGGTCCCGGGCGGGCCACAATCAGCCCCAGCATTTT. The chain has TRBV6-6 and TRBJ1-5; unclear D gene. CDR1 and CDR2 (germline): MNHNY, SVGAGI (reference sequence). V was trimmed by 6 bases and J by 3 bases, leaving 15 bases between them. This CDR3 contains 15 residues.

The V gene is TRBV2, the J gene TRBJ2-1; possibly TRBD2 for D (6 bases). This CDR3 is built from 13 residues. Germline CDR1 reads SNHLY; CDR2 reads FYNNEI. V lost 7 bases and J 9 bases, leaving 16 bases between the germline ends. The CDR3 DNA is TGTGCCAGCAAGGCCTGGGGACTCCCTGAGCAGTTCTTC. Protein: CASKAWGLPEQFF.

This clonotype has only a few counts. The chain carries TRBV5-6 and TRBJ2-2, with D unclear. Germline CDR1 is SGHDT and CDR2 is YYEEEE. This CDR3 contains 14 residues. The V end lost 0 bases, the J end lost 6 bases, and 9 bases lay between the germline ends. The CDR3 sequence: CASSLGAESGELFF. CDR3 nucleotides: TGTGCCAGCAGCTTGGGAGCAGAATCCGGGGAGCTGTTTTTT.

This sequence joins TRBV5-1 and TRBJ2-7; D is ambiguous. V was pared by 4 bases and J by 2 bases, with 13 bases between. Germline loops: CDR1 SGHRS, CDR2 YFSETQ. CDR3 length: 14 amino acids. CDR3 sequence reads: CASSLQGLAYEQYF. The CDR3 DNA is TGCGCCAGCAGCCTACAAGGGTTGGCCTACGAGCAGTACTTC.

CDR3 loop: CASSHDGLAGVDEQFF. The CDR3 nucleotides are TGCGCCAGCAGCCATGATGGACTAGCGGGAGTGGATGAGCAGTTCTTC. V usage is TRBV4-1 and J usage is TRBJ2-1, with 13 positions matching TRBD2. V trimming: 3 bases; J trimming: 8 bases; junction bases outside the gene matches: 7. There are 16 residues in the CDR3. Germline CDR1 reads MGHRA; CDR2 reads YSYEKL.